This T cell receptor (beta chain) was captured in a study of T cells in Graves' hyperthyroidism and ophthalmopathy (dated by TCRdb to the late 2010s). With regard to the full study: Peripheral blood was sampled at the time of initial diagnosis, prior to any treatment. TCR V-J signatures able to tell the groups apart were searched for in a discovery cohort of about a hundred patients, of whom more than 40 had Graves' ophthalmopathy and roughly 57 had stable Graves' hyperthyroidism. Whether ophthalmopathy could be predicted prospectively was tested in an independent validation cohort made up of roughly 20 hyperthyroidism patients plus 17 patients who later progressed to ophthalmopathy. The 95 to 100 discovery patients were divided at random into training and test sets in a 7:3 ratio. In about 6 Graves' hyperthyroidism patients, the study also compared T-cell repertoires from thyroid tissue with T-cell repertoires from blood. Following sampling, methimazole starting at 30 mg daily was given to hyperthyroidism patients, and high-dose intravenous methylprednisolone was given to ophthalmopathy patients. According to the paper, TCR Vbeta CDR3 sequencing was carried out on about 140 peripheral blood samples, which came from under 50 ophthalmopathy, 75 to 80 hyperthyroidism and some 17 progressor patients. Overall results and qualifications from the work: Sample size was not statistically predetermined, and blinding of investigators to group allocation was not performed. In validation, progression to ophthalmopathy was predicted by the model with 70.59% sensitivity and around 75% specificity, a median of around 6.5 months before onset. Blood samples also contained most of the expanded thyroid clonotypes (frequency above 0.001), which suggests that blood repertoires may reflect thyroid immune responses. A 13 V-J signature model separated ophthalmopathy from stable hyperthyroidism, with just over 85% sensitivity and just under 84% specificity in cross-validation and 80%/75% in testing.

Regarding this clonotype: No cognate antigen has been identified for it. The germline gene is not matched at one end of the junction; a read error may be the cause.

Stable Graves' hyperthyroidism was defined as the absence of progression to ophthalmopathy over 18 months of follow-up. Hyperthyroidism patients were aged 18 to 65 years and newly diagnosed, with disease duration of less than 2 months. Any patient with an uncontrolled infection, another autoimmune disease, pregnancy or lactation was excluded. Clinical symptoms, serum thyroxine and TRAb, thyroid ultrasound, and orbital computed tomography formed the basis for the diagnoses. Ficoll-Paque density gradient centrifugation was used to isolate PBMCs from 10 ml of fresh peripheral blood. Total RNA was extracted with Trizol reagent, and quality was checked on an Agilent 2100 Bioanalyzer. TCR beta CDR3 regions were amplified from RNA transcripts. The first round of RT-PCR for the TCR CDR3 was performed with the HTBI primer set and the Qiagen OneStep RT-PCR kit. A second multiplex PCR round built the libraries, followed by size selection and purification. Libraries were sequenced paired-end with 100 bp reads on an Illumina HiSeq2000. On the authors' methods: Raw data were processed with SOAPnuke, discarding reads with adapters, uncalled bases, mean Phred below 15, or no exact constant-primer or identifier match. COPE v1.2.5 was used to merge high-quality paired reads, and clonotypes were defined as unique nucleotide sequences. MiTCR v1.1 was used to align the clonotypes against IMGT TRBV, TRBD and TRBJ reference segments. Only V-J combinations with frequency above 0.0001, covering 99% to 99.2% of repertoires, were analysed. A TCS score was defined as the ratio of F50 (clonal expansion) to E x V (chaos), with BLOSUM62-based TCRdist applied between CDR3 peptides within each V-J. Welch's t-statistics and random forest reduced roughly 540 V-J features to fewer than 15, which were used in a naive Bayes classifier (R e1071). TCRdb reprocessing: public reads trimmed at Q25 with fastp, clones called with MiXCR, in-frame beta chains kept. One record per CDR3 amino acid sequence lists the most common genes and DNA. The V and J calls and clone size are TCRdb's, not the authors'. The table for this sample lists under 650,000 distinct CDR3 sequences; 15% to 20% of them were counted only once. Less than 4.5% of the sample rests with the top ten.

CDR1 and CDR2 are read off the germline V gene as MGHRA and YSYEKL. From the cysteine through the phenylalanine, the CDR3 covers 15 amino acids. Of all the DNA, just the CDR3 is kept, 45 bases in frame from base 1. Sequencing used blood. The rearranged chain carries TRBV4-1 and TRBJ2-5; 12 central nucleotides agree with TRBD2. This clonotype was sampled from a woman in her twenties or thirties with Graves' hyperthyroidism. The CDR3 is CTSSQALAGGETQYF. In nucleotides, the sequence is TGCACCAGCAGCCAAGCGCTAGCGGGAGGGGAGACCCAGTACTTC.